Following are 2 T cell receptor beta chains from one sample sequenced in a study of PD-1 blockade in classical Hodgkin lymphoma. The method was immunoSEQ multiplex PCR; TCRdb's version includes in-frame clones alone and lacks a portion of them. The table has roughly 23,000 clones, about 71% seen once. All the patients suffered relapse after autologous stem cell transplantation, and brentuximab vedotin exposure differed. This material consisted of peripheral blood mononuclear cells (PBMCs), taken at baseline. These receptors were collected from a human donor with classical Hodgkin lymphoma.

This clone has a handful of counts. V and J are TRBV5-4 and TRBJ2-1; 7 positions agree with TRBD2. J was trimmed by 0 bases and V by 3 bases; bases with no gene match: 3. Germline loops: CDR1 SGHNT, CDR2 YYREEE (reference sequence). The CDR3 is 15 amino acids. The CDR3 loop is CASSSGGSSYNEQFF. In nucleotides, the CDR3 is TGTGCCAGCAGCTCGGGGGGAAGCTCCTACAATGAGCAGTTCTTC. The full variable domain, its missing parts supplied by reference TRBV5-4 and TRBJ2-1, is ETGVTQSPTHLIKTRGQQVTLRCSSQSGHNTVSWYQQALGQGPQFIFQYYREEENGRGNFPPRFSGLQFPNYSSELNVNALELDDSALYLCASSSGGSSYNEQFFGPGTRLTVL.

V gene TRBV5-1 combines with J gene TRBJ2-5, with TRBD2 identical over 8 bases. The germline V gene encodes CDR1 SGHRS and CDR2 YFSETQ. J gave up 5 bases and V 1 base, and 16 bases lay outside the gene matches. The CDR3 sequence is 18 residues long. CDR3 coding DNA: TGCGCCAGCAGCTTGTTGGGGATTAGCGGGATCTCCCGGGAGACCCAGTACTTC. Amino acids: CASSLLGISGISRETQYF.